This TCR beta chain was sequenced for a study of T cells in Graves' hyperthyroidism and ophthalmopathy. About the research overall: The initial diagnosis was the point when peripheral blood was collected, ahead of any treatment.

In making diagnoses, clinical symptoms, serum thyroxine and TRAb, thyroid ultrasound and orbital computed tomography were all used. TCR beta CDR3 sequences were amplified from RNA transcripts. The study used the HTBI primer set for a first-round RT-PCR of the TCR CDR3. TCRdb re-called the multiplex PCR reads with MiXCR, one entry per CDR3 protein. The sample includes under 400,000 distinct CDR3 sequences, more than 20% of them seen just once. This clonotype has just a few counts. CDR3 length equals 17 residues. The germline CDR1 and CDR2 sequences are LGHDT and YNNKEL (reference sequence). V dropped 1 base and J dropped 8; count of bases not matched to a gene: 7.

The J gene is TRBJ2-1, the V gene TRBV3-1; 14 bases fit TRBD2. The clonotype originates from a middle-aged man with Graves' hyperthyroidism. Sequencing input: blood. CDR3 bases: TGTGCCAGCAGCCAAGGTTGGGGACTAGCGGGAGAGGATGAGCAGTTCTTC. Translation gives CASSQGWGLAGEDEQFF.